This TCR beta chain was sequenced during a study of molecular identifiers for immune sequencing clone quantification. Study-wide context: RNA from approximately 20,000 or 98,000 naive CD8 cells was split five ways in replicates, with four sequenced.

Study-wide findings and caveats: More than 98% of effector molecules, versus under 1% of naive-cell molecules, belonged to clones above 20 RNA copies.

MiXCR, run by TCRdb on the PCR reads, gives a single entry per CDR3 protein. Seen here are about 640,000 distinct CDR3 sequences, around 20% observed once, and the top ten hold around 0.86%. Between the trimmed V and J ends, which lost 1 base and 6 bases, there was a span of 10 bases. This CDR3 comprises 13 residues. Germline V gene lookup returns CDR1 SGHDN and CDR2 FVKESK. This clonotype has more than one count but fewer than ten. The target antigen is unknown. The material sequenced was naive CD8+ T cells from blood, with Jurkat cell RNA spiked in. This sample's subset: FACS-sorted CD8+CD4-CCR7+CD45RA+ naive T cells. This chain connects TRBV14 to TRBJ2-7; D gene ambiguous. The receptor comes from a human donor in good health. Some libraries in this study had Jurkat cell RNA spiked in. The CDR3 loop reads CASSQGSVGEQYF. In DNA form, the CDR3 reads TGTGCCAGCAGCCAAGGGTCAGTAGGCGAGCAGTACTTC.